The rows below give T cell receptor beta chains drawn from one sample of a study of T cell repertoires in cytomegalovirus infection. TCRdb reanalysed the reads using MiXCR and keeps one entry per CDR3 protein. In the table there are some 800,000 distinct CDR3 sequences, about 28% of which are singletons. Their target antigens are unknown. The material was cultured CD8+ T cells from PBMCs, obtained from culture after CMV antigen stimulation. The receptor set was obtained from a human donor in good health (CMV status not recorded). Some clones in this sample may be carry-over from other donors' samples. CDR3s include the opening cysteine and the closing phenylalanine or tryptophan. D genes are given only for firm matches. Part of the rows lack a size; the others show once, few, many or a class for expanded clones.

TRBV7-6	TRBJ1-4	few	.	CASSPVWGNEKLFF	TGTGCCAGCAGCCCTGTTTGGGGAAATGAAAAACTGTTTTTT
TRBV4-3	TRBJ2-1	few	TRBD2	CASSQEGLAGGIDEQFF	TGCGCCAGCAGCCAAGAAGGACTAGCGGGGGGGATTGATGAGCAGTTCTTC
TRBV7-8	TRBJ1-1	many	.	CASSLLDTGNTEAFF	TGTGCCAGCAGCTTACTGGACACGGGAAACACTGAAGCTTTCTTT
TRBV10-3	TRBJ1-2	.	TRBD1	CAISEVHEGQDLFYGYTF	TGTGCCATCAGTGAAGTTCACGAAGGACAGGACCTTTTCTATGGCTACACCTTC
TRBV5-5	TRBJ1-1	.	.	CASSLAPGQQNTEAFF	TGTGCCAGCAGCTTGGCTCCTGGACAGCAGAACACTGAAGCTTTCTTT
TRBV29-1	TRBJ1-1	.	.	CSAGPTTGSNTEAFF	TGCAGCGCAGGACCCACGACAGGCTCGAACACTGAAGCTTTCTTT
TRBV19	TRBJ1-4	.	TRBD1	CASSTRLRTGGTNEKLFF	TGTGCCAGTAGTACCCGTCTGCGTACAGGGGGGACTAATGAAAAACTGTTTTTT
TRBV6-1	TRBJ2-2	many	TRBD1	CASSNRDRGTGELFF	TGTGCCAGCAGTAACCGGGACAGGGGTACCGGGGAGCTGTTTTTT
TRBV19	TRBJ2-1	few	.	CATLDSPNEQFF	TGTGCCACCCTTGACAGCCCCAATGAGCAGTTCTTC
TRBV6-2/TRBV6-3	TRBJ1-1	few	TRBD1	CASIPGQGPEAFF	TGTGCCAGCATCCCGGGACAGGGCCCTGAAGCTTTCTTT